The 18 T cell receptor beta chains below were found in one sample sequenced in a study of a mutant IDH1 vaccine in newly diagnosed glioma. Their recognized antigens are unknown. Generated by immunoSEQ multiplex PCR, the TCRdb table keeps only in-frame clones and is missing some. The table shows about 55,000 clones, with about four fifths occurring only once. As for time point: week 23, last vaccination. Every vaccination contained 300 ug of the mutant IDH1 20-mer peptide and was paired with topical imiquimod. This material consisted of PBMCs, taken from a glioma patient whose treatment included an IDH1 peptide vaccine. These receptors originate from a man aged 35 to 55 with glioma.

V and J are TRBV5-1 and TRBJ2-3; D might be TRBD2 (6 bases). Germline CDR1 SGHRS, CDR2 YFSETQ. V was trimmed by 0 bases and J by 6 bases, leaving 14 bases between them. The CDR3 spans 15 residues. CDR3 nucleotides: TGCGCCAGCAGCTTGGCAACCGGGACTGACGATACGCAGTATTTT. This translates into CASSLATGTDDTQYF.

The chain couples TRBV6-5 to TRBJ1-2, with TRBD1 as a possible D gene (6 bases). Per the germline V gene, CDR1 is MNHEY and CDR2 is SVGAGI. Trimming removed 6 bases from V and 3 bases from J, with 14 bases in between. This CDR3 spans 14 amino acids. CDR3 protein: CASRSRQEYYGYTF. The DNA for the CDR3 is TGTGCCAGCAGGTCTAGACAGGAGTACTATGGCTACACCTTC.

This clone appeared a single time. The J gene is TRBJ2-7, the V gene TRBV5-6; weak D call: TRBD1 (6 bases). V lost 7 bases and J 3 bases, leaving 20 bases between the germline ends. The CDR3 contains 15 residues. Germline V gives CDR1 SGHDT, CDR2 YYEEEE. CDR3 loop: CASSSWQGMSYEQYF. CDR3 DNA sequence: TGTGCCAGCTCCTCGTGGCAGGGGATGAGCTACGAGCAGTACTTC.

In its sample, this clone was seen once. The CDR3 coding sequence is TGTGCCAGCAGCCCCATTGGGGGCTTGACCGGGGAGCTGTTTTTT. Its protein product is CASSPIGGLTGELFF. The V and J genes are TRBV6-6 and TRBJ2-2; D is perhaps TRBD1 (6 bases). The CDR3 length is 15 residues. CDR1 is MNHNY and CDR2 is SVGAGI in the germline V gene (reference sequence). V shed 6 bases and J shed 5 bases, with 16 bases lying between them.

The chain joins TRBV4-1 to TRBJ1-3, with a weak D call TRBD1 (5 bases). Looked up from germline, CDR1 is MGHRA and CDR2 is YSYEKL. The CDR3 has 15 residues. Trimming took 1 base from V and 3 from J, leaving 10 bases between them. This CDR3 reads CASSQGAGRGNTIYF. CDR3 bases: TGCGCCAGCAGCCAAGGGGCGGGACGTGGAAACACCATATATTTT.

The DNA for the CDR3 is TGCAGCGTCAGCAGAGGAACAGGGGGCGCTTACAATGAGCAGTTCTTC. Translation: CSVSRGTGGAYNEQFF. This chain links TRBV29-1 with TRBJ2-1, with 9 bases aligning to TRBD1. Germline V CDR1 and CDR2: SQVTM, ANQGSEA. The trim removed 6 bases at V and 4 bases at J, leaving 13 bases unmatched. This CDR3 has 16 residues.

Only a few counts were recorded for this clone. The chain couples TRBV25-1 to TRBJ1-2, with 7 bases lining up with TRBD1. Looked up from germline, CDR1 is MGHDK and CDR2 is SYGVNS. The CDR3 consists of 13 residues. V shed 3 bases, J shed 4 bases, and the junction held 2 bases outside the gene matches. The CDR3 protein is CASSDDRAYGYTF. As DNA, the CDR3 is TGTGCCAGCAGTGACGACAGGGCCTATGGCTACACCTTC.

The chain combines TRBV29-1 with TRBJ2-7; D remains ambiguous. Trimming removed 4 bases at V and 4 bases at J, with 11 bases between. The CDR3 covers 12 residues. The V gene's germline CDR1 is SQVTM and CDR2 ANQGSEA. The CDR3 DNA sequence: TGCAGCGTTGTGTTAGCTGGGTACGAGCAGTACTTC. Translation: CSVVLAGYEQYF.

In DNA form, the CDR3 reads TGTGCCAGCAGCCAAGGGGTAGTGGGGCTAGCGGGGGGGGATACGCAGTATTTT. It encodes CASSQGVVGLAGGDTQYF. V gene TRBV4-2 combines with J gene TRBJ2-3; 12 bases fit TRBD2. The J segment lost 6 bases and the V segment lost 1 base, leaving 11 bases of the junction unmatched. Germline CDR1 is LGHNA and CDR2 is YNFKEQ. The CDR3 has 18 amino acids.

The rearrangement uses TRBV10-2 and TRBJ1-4; 10 positions agree with TRBD1. CDR1 is WSHSY, CDR2 SAAADI, per germline. The junction had 8 bases not matched to a gene; V was cut back by 3 bases and J by 1 base. This CDR3 contains 18 residues. In DNA form, the CDR3 reads TGCGCCAGCAGTGAATCTAGGACAGGGGGAGGAACTAATGAAAAACTGTTTTTT. Its protein is CASSESRTGGGTNEKLFF.

The count of this clone is one. V and J are TRBV6-5 and TRBJ2-1, with 9 bases fitting TRBD2. The CDR3 has 15 amino acids. CDR1 and CDR2 from the germline V gene are MNHEY and SVGAGI. The trim removed 3 bases at V and 9 bases at J, leaving 9 bases unmatched. CDR3 in amino acids: CASSYRRGGQSEQFF. In DNA form, the CDR3 reads TGTGCCAGCAGTTATCGGCGGGGGGGCCAGAGTGAGCAGTTCTTC.

The V call is TRBV15, the J call TRBJ1-2; no reliable D call. The CDR3 contains 16 residues. V was cut by 0 bases and J by 0 bases, with 11 bases left in between. Germline values: CDR1 LNHNV, CDR2 YYDKDF (reference sequence). The CDR3 protein is CATSRDEVSSNYGYTF. Here the CDR3 DNA reads TGTGCCACCAGCAGAGATGAGGTCAGCTCTAACTATGGCTACACCTTC.

The rearrangement uses TRBV29-1 and TRBJ2-1, with D tentatively TRBD1 or TRBD2 (6 bases each). Germline assignment: CDR1 SQVTM and CDR2 ANQGSEA. There are 15 residues in the CDR3. V was pared by 8 bases and J by 10 bases, with 27 bases between. CDR3 sequence (DNA): TGCAGCACGATACAGGGCCGATCGGGGGTTTCGGAGCAGTTCTTC. It specifies CSTIQGRSGVSEQFF.

V usage is TRBV6-1 and J usage is TRBJ2-1; D uncertain. The V and J ends lost 8 bases and 0 bases respectively, with 14 bases between them. CDR1 MNHNS and CDR2 SASEGT come from the germline V gene. This CDR3 has 15 amino acids. CDR3 bases: TGTGCCAGCGGACGTGTTAGTGGCTCCTACAATGAGCAGTTCTTC. This encodes CASGRVSGSYNEQFF.

The V call is TRBV10-3, the J call TRBJ1-1, with a possible D match to TRBD1 (5 bases). V lost 4 bases to trimming and J lost 3 bases, with 9 bases between them. The CDR3 loop spans 13 amino acids. CDR1 is ENHRY and CDR2 is SYGVKD in the germline V gene. The DNA for the CDR3 is TGTGCCATCAGTGTGGACACCTACACTGAAGCTTTCTTT. This gives the protein CAISVDTYTEAFF.

This chain links TRBV4-1 with TRBJ1-2; a weak D match, TRBD1 (5 bases). The CDR3 has 15 residues. V lost 4 bases and J 6 bases, leaving 18 bases between the germline ends. In germline, CDR1 is MGHRA, CDR2 YSYEKL. The CDR3 DNA follows: TGCGCCAGCAGCCTCCTCACCGGGACGGGAAATGGCTACACCTTC. It encodes CASSLLTGTGNGYTF.

CDR3 bases: TGTGCCAGCAGCTCCTATCTAGGCACCGGGGAGCTGTTTTTT. Protein sequence: CASSSYLGTGELFF. The genes are TRBV7-9 and TRBJ2-2; unclear D gene. This CDR3 comprises 14 residues. The germline V gene encodes CDR1 SEHNR and CDR2 FQNEAQ (reference sequence). With 4 bases removed from V and 4 bases from J, the gap between germline ends came to 10 bases.

The J gene is TRBJ1-6, the V gene TRBV30; D is possibly TRBD1 (5 bases). Trimming cost V 4 bases and J 6 bases, with 22 bases left between them. The CDR3 spans 17 residues. Germline lookup yields CDR1 GTSNPN and CDR2 SVGIG (reference sequence). The CDR3 is CAWIRRGDQFSNSPLHF. CDR3 nucleotides: TGTGCCTGGATACGTCGAGGGGACCAGTTCTCTAATTCACCCCTCCACTTT. The full variable domain, with the rest looked up from reference TRBV30 and TRBJ1-6, is SQTIHQWPATLVQPVGSPLSLECTVEGTSNPNLYWYRQAAGRGLQLLFYSVGIGQISSEVPQNLSASRPQDRQFILSSKKLLLSDSGFYLCAWIRRGDQFSNSPLHFGNGTRLTVT.